The 4 T cell receptor beta chains below all came from one sample that was sequenced in a study of T cells of healthy individuals. Each CDR3 protein is one row after TCRdb ran MiXCR on the 5' RACE reads. The sample shows nearly 100,000 distinct CDR3 sequences, approximately 16% of them seen only once. The receptors were sampled from a human donor in good health.

This clonotype was seen a handful of times. The rearrangement links TRBV28 to TRBJ2-2; 12 bases match TRBD2. The CDR3 is 16 amino acids. Germline trimming cut 6 bases from V and 4 bases from J; bases unmatched to any gene: 6. Germline CDR1 and CDR2: MDHEN and SYDVKM. In nucleotides, the CDR3 is TGTGCCAGCAGATCCCGGACTAGCGGGATCACCGGGGAGCTGTTTTTT. It encodes CASRSRTSGITGELFF.

The rearrangement uses TRBV29-1 and TRBJ2-7; D not resolved. V lost 7 bases and J lost 3, with 13 bases in between. The CDR3 has 12 amino acids. Germline V gene lookup returns CDR1 SQVTM and CDR2 ANQGSEA. This CDR3 reads CSAGFVFYEQYF. In DNA form, the CDR3 reads TGCAGCGCAGGATTCGTTTTCTACGAGCAGTACTTC.

This clonotype was found a few times. The chain joins TRBV12-3 or TRBV12-4 to TRBJ1-1; D remains unclear. The CDR3 loop spans 11 amino acids. Trimming took 6 bases from V and 6 from J, leaving 8 bases between them. This chain's CDR3 is CASSPVSEAFF. The CDR3 nucleotides read TGTGCCAGCAGCCCTGTGTCTGAAGCTTTCTTT.

This clonotype appeared a few times. The chain links TRBV9 to TRBJ1-1; TRBD1 agrees at 7 bases. Germline assignment: CDR1 SGDLS and CDR2 YYNGEE. Trimming cost V 3 bases and J 6 bases; bases outside gene matches: 2. This CDR3 contains 12 residues. CDR3 nucleotides: TGTGCCAGCAGCGGACAGGGATCTGAAGCTTTCTTT. This gives the protein CASSGQGSEAFF.